The 28 T cell receptor beta chains in this list originate from one sample, sequenced in a study of blood T cell repertoires in COVID-19. Here immunoSEQ multiplex PCR was the method, and the copy in TCRdb shows in-frame clones only, minus some. The sample comprises approximately 200,000 clones, 87% of which are singletons, and about 2.3% rests with the top ten. The sequenced material came from PBMCs or T cells enriched from blood (not recorded which). These receptors all stem from a woman in her 30s who had recovered from COVID-19.

J is TRBJ2-1 and V is TRBV28; 10 nucleotides align to TRBD2. Trimming took 1 base from V and 5 from J; bases not matched to a gene: 5. The CDR3 is 16 residues long. Per germline, CDR1 MDHEN and CDR2 SYDVKM. The CDR3 DNA reads TGTGCCAGCAGTTTATTCACTAGCGGGAACCACAATGAGCAGTTCTTC. The encoded protein is CASSLFTSGNHNEQFF.

The DNA of the CDR3 is TGTGCCAGCAGGCGGGAGACCCAGTACTTC. It codes for CASRRETQYF. This rearrangement joins TRBV6-5 to TRBJ2-5; D gene unclear. Germline V gene lookup returns CDR1 MNHEY and CDR2 SVGAGI. This CDR3 has 10 amino acids. V lost 6 bases, J lost 5 bases, and 4 bases lay in between.

The chain uses TRBV7-8 and TRBJ1-2, with D hard to call. The V end lost 3 bases, the J end lost 2 bases, and 10 bases lay between the germline ends. CDR1 is SGHVS and CDR2 is FQNEAQ in the germline V gene. The CDR3 is 14 amino acids. The CDR3 loop reads CASSFVQSNYGYTF. As DNA, the CDR3 is TGTGCCAGCAGCTTCGTACAGAGCAACTATGGCTACACCTTC.

The rearrangement joins TRBV29-1 to TRBJ2-7; no reliable D call. The CDR3 extends over 11 amino acids. Per germline, CDR1 SQVTM and CDR2 ANQGSEA. The V end was cut by 4 bases, the J end by 2 bases, with 6 bases between. CDR3 sequence: CSVVQTYEQYF. The CDR3 coding sequence is TGCAGCGTTGTACAGACCTACGAGCAGTACTTC.

The J gene is TRBJ1-5, the V gene TRBV6-5, with 7 bases matching TRBD1. This CDR3 has 13 amino acids. Per the germline V gene, CDR1 is MNHEY and CDR2 is SVGAGI. V shed 11 bases and J 6 bases; nucleotides not matched to a gene: 10. The CDR3 DNA sequence: TGTGCCGGTAACGAGGGGGCGGGTCAGCCCCAGCATTTT. It is translated as CAGNEGAGQPQHF.

V is TRBV7-9 and J is TRBJ1-5, with 10 bases aligning to TRBD1. Germline CDR1 reads SEHNR; CDR2 reads FQNEAQ (reference sequence). After removal of 5 bases from V and 1 base from J, the junction contained 5 bases not matched to a gene. CDR3 length equals 16 residues. CDR3 in DNA: TGTGCCAGCAGCGGACAGGGGGTCGGAAGCAATCAGCCCCAGCATTTT. Amino acids: CASSGQGVGSNQPQHF.

A single count supports this clone. The chain is built from TRBV3-1 (or the pseudogene TRBV3-2) and TRBJ2-3; the D gene is possibly TRBD2 (5 bases). V lost 0 bases to trimming and J lost 3 bases, with 13 bases between them. This CDR3 has 16 residues. Germline V gives CDR1 LGHDT, CDR2 YNNKEL (reference sequence). CDR3 bases: TGTGCCAGCAGCCAAGAGAAGCGGTTTAGGACAGATACGCAGTATTTT. It codes for CASSQEKRFRTDTQYF.

V is TRBV7-2 and J is TRBJ2-1; 10 nucleotides agree with TRBD2. V was clipped by 5 bases and J by 7 bases; unmatched bases: 11. Germline assignment: CDR1 SGHTA and CDR2 FQGNSA. This CDR3 spans 16 amino acids. The DNA for the CDR3 is TGTGCCAGCAGCGTCTCAGCGGGAGGGCCCTGGAATGAGCAGTTCTTC. The encoded protein is CASSVSAGGPWNEQFF. Filled out from reference TRBV7-2 and TRBJ2-1, the complete variable domain reads GAGVSQSPSNKVTEKGKDVELRCDPISGHTALYWYRQSLGQGLEFLIYFQGNSAPDKSGLPSDRFSAERTGGSVSTLTIQRTQQEDSAVYLCASSVSAGGPWNEQFFGPGTRLTVL.

The V and J genes are TRBV4-2 and TRBJ1-6; D might be TRBD1 (6 bases). This CDR3 is 13 amino acids long. V was trimmed by 5 bases and J by 7 bases, leaving 9 bases between them. Germline lookup yields CDR1 LGHNA and CDR2 YNFKEQ. The CDR3 loop is CASSGRGNSPLHF. As DNA, the CDR3 is TGTGCCAGCAGCGGTAGGGGGAATTCACCCCTCCACTTT.

This chain connects TRBV11-3 to TRBJ2-1; 12 bases agree with TRBD2. Germline V gene lookup returns CDR1 SGHNT and CDR2 YENEEA. The CDR3 totals 18 residues. Trimming took 5 bases from V and 5 from J; bases not matched to a gene: 13. CDR3 bases: TGTGCCAGCAGCCCCATGGCTAGCGGGAGGGTTAGGAACAATGAGCAGTTCTTC. Translating it yields CASSPMASGRVRNNEQFF.

The J gene is TRBJ2-2, the V gene TRBV4-3; D is undetermined. The germline CDR1 and CDR2 sequences are LGHNA and YSLEER. The CDR3 runs 12 residues. With 1 base removed from V and 6 bases from J, the gap between germline ends came to 3 bases. This CDR3 is CASSQVSGELFF. The CDR3 bases are TGCGCCAGCAGCCAAGTCTCCGGGGAGCTGTTTTTT.

V is TRBV9 and J is TRBJ2-3; TRBD2 is a possible D gene (5 bases). Germline-derived CDR1 and CDR2 are SGDLS and YYNGEE. Trimming left V 4 bases short and J 2 bases short, with 14 bases between. CDR3 length: 15 amino acids. Here the CDR3 reads CASSPGLLHTDTQYF. The CDR3 DNA is TGTGCCAGCAGCCCCGGACTGCTCCACACAGATACGCAGTATTTT.

This clone was detected only once. This rearrangement joins TRBV24-1 to TRBJ2-3; TRBD2 matches 16 bases. Germline V CDR1 and CDR2: KGHDR, SFDVKD. V shed 6 bases, J shed 8 bases, and the junction held 7 bases outside the gene matches. This CDR3 spans 16 amino acids. CDR3 region: CATSPGLAGGQGTQYF. DNA for the CDR3: TGTGCCACCAGTCCGGGACTAGCGGGGGGGCAGGGTACGCAGTATTTT.

This clone occurred once. J is TRBJ2-1 and V is TRBV11-3; 11 nucleotides agree with TRBD2. The CDR3 extends over 17 amino acids. After removal of 0 bases from V and 9 bases from J, the junction contained 10 bases not matched to a gene. Looked up from germline, CDR1 is SGHNT and CDR2 is YENEEA. CDR3 DNA: TGTGCCAGCAGCTTAGATTCGGGGCTAGCGGGAGGTTTTGAGCAGTTCTTC. Amino acids: CASSLDSGLAGGFEQFF.

The J gene is TRBJ2-6, the V gene TRBV7-2; perhaps TRBD2 as D (5 bases). CDR1 is SGHTA and CDR2 is FQGNSA in the germline V gene. Between the trimmed V and J ends, which lost 5 bases and 0 bases, there was a span of 11 bases. The CDR3 covers 16 residues. CDR3: CASSPLALSGANVLTF. CDR3 in DNA: TGTGCCAGCAGCCCGCTAGCACTCTCTGGGGCCAACGTCCTGACTTTC.

This clone was seen only a few times. Additional DNA sequences in this sample encode the identical CDR3. The chain recombines TRBV4-2 with TRBJ2-1, with D perhaps matching TRBD1 (7 bases). The CDR3 has 16 amino acids. Germline V CDR1 and CDR2: LGHNA, YNFKEQ. The V end was cut by 1 base, the J end by 4 bases, with 14 bases between. CDR3 DNA sequence: TGTGCCAGCAGCCAAGCTTTAGCAGGGGGGTACAATGAGCAGTTCTTC. Encoded protein: CASSQALAGGYNEQFF.

The J gene is TRBJ1-2, the V gene TRBV6-2 or TRBV6-3, with TRBD1 as a possible D gene (6 bases). Germline CDR1 MNHEY, CDR2 SVGEGT. CDR3 length: 14 amino acids. The germline V and J ends were trimmed by 4 bases and 2 bases, with 11 bases remaining between them. In DNA form, the CDR3 reads TGTGCCAGCAGTTCGAATACAGGGAACTATGGCTACACCTTC. Translating gives CASSSNTGNYGYTF.

The rearrangement links TRBV15 to TRBJ1-6; 10 bases map to TRBD1. Germline trimming cut 1 base from V and 7 bases from J; bases unmatched to any gene: 4. Germline values: CDR1 LNHNV, CDR2 YYDKDF (reference sequence). The CDR3 totals 16 residues. CDR3 bases: TGTGCCACCAGCAGAGGGACAGGGGGAAGGAATTCACCCCTCCACTTT. It encodes CATSRGTGGRNSPLHF.

The chain joins TRBV19 to TRBJ1-1, with a possible D match to TRBD1 (6 bases). Trimming removed 6 bases at V and 0 bases at J, with 20 bases between. Germline V gives CDR1 LNHDA, CDR2 SQIVND (reference sequence). The CDR3 sequence is 17 residues long. The CDR3 loop reads CASRRQASAWMNTEAFF. The CDR3, as DNA: TGTGCCAGTAGACGACAGGCCTCGGCCTGGATGAACACTGAAGCTTTCTTT.

This clone occurred a few times. V is TRBV3-1 (or the pseudogene TRBV3-2) and J is TRBJ1-2; a weak D match, TRBD1 (5 bases). Germline V lookup: CDR1 LGHDT, CDR2 YNNKEL (reference sequence). The CDR3 runs 16 residues. V dropped 4 bases and J dropped 0 bases, with 15 bases sitting between them. CDR3 sequence reads: CASSPRGEAANYGYTF. DNA for the CDR3: TGTGCCAGCAGCCCCCGGGGGGAGGCCGCTAACTATGGCTACACCTTC.

The chain couples TRBV9 to TRBJ2-3, with 9 bases fitting TRBD1. CDR3 length: 15 amino acids. Germline V gene sequence: CDR1 SGDLS, CDR2 YYNGEE. V shed 5 bases, J shed 5 bases, and the junction held 9 bases outside the gene matches. The CDR3 region is CASSDSRDRVDTQYF. The CDR3, as DNA: TGTGCCAGCAGTGACAGCCGGGACAGGGTAGATACGCAGTATTTT. The full variable domain, in which reference TRBV9 and TRBJ2-3 provide the parts outside the CDR3, is DSGVTQTPKHLITATGQRVTLRCSPRSGDLSVYWYQQSLDQGLQFLIQYYNGEERAKGNILERFSAQQFPDLHSELNLSSLELGDSALYFCASSDSRDRVDTQYFGPGTRLTVL.

The chain is built from TRBV3-1 (or the pseudogene TRBV3-2) and TRBJ2-5; 9 bases align to TRBD2. The CDR3 totals 17 residues. Germline CDR1 and CDR2: LGHDT and YNNKEL (reference sequence). Trimming removed 3 bases from V and 4 bases from J; junction bases left unmatched: 12. The CDR3 is CASSHGAREGLGETQYF. The CDR3 nucleotides are TGTGCCAGCAGCCATGGGGCGCGGGAGGGACTCGGAGAGACCCAGTACTTC.

The rearrangement links TRBV19 to TRBJ1-1; 7 bases line up with TRBD1. This CDR3 comprises 15 residues. V lost 5 bases and J lost 4; bases outside the gene matches: 10. Germline values: CDR1 LNHDA, CDR2 SQIVND (reference sequence). This CDR3 is CASSPRGPFSTEAFF. The CDR3 coding sequence is TGTGCCAGTAGTCCGAGGGGGCCTTTTAGCACTGAAGCTTTCTTT.

The chain couples TRBV18 to TRBJ1-6; weak D call: TRBD1 (6 bases). Trimming took 2 bases from V and 7 from J, leaving 12 bases between them. The CDR3 covers 15 residues. The germline gives CDR1 KGHSH, CDR2 LQKENI. CDR3 amino acids: CASSPNGQGNSPLHF. CDR3 bases: TGTGCCAGCTCACCAAATGGCCAGGGGAATTCACCCCTCCACTTT.

The rearrangement joins TRBV7-2 to TRBJ2-7; 10 nucleotides align to TRBD2. Germline V CDR1 and CDR2: SGHTA, FQGNSA. The length of the CDR3 is 15 residues. V was clipped by 5 bases and J by 2 bases; unmatched bases: 6. CDR3 protein: CASSAGLADTYEQYF. CDR3 coding DNA: TGTGCCAGCAGCGCCGGACTAGCGGACACCTACGAGCAGTACTTC.

This chain joins TRBV7-3 and TRBJ1-1, with 7 bases identical to TRBD1. V shed 6 bases, J shed 1 base, and the junction held 8 bases outside the gene matches. Germline CDR1 and CDR2: SGHTA and FQGTGA. This CDR3 has 15 amino acids. The DNA of the CDR3 is TGTGCCAGCAGGCTAACCGGGACAGCGAACACTGAAGCTTTCTTT. Protein sequence: CASRLTGTANTEAFF.

This sequence joins TRBV2 and TRBJ1-5; 10 positions match TRBD1. The CDR3 is 15 amino acids. The V and J ends lost 5 bases and 3 bases, in that order; junction bases with no gene match: 4. The germline CDR1 and CDR2 sequences are SNHLY and FYNNEI. CDR3 bases: TGTGCCAGCAGTCGTGGACAGGGGGACAATCAGCCCCAGCATTTT. Translating it yields CASSRGQGDNQPQHF.

The chain combines TRBV9 with TRBJ2-5, with 8 nucleotides matching TRBD2. The CDR3 totals 14 residues. V was pared by 4 bases and J by 5 bases, with 7 bases of the junction left unmatched. Per germline, CDR1 SGDLS and CDR2 YYNGEE. The CDR3 here is CASSKTQRGETQYF. The CDR3 coding sequence is TGTGCCAGCAGCAAAACACAGCGGGGGGAGACCCAGTACTTC.